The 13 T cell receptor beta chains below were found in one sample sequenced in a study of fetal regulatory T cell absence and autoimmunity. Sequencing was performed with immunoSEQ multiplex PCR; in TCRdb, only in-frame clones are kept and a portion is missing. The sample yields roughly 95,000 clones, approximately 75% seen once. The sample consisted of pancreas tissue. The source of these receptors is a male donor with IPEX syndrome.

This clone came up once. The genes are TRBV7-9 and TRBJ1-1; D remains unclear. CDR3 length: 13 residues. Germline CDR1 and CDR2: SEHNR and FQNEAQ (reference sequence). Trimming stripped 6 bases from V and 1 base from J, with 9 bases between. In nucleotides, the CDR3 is TGTGCCAGCAGATCTTCAGGGAACACTGAAGCTTTCTTT. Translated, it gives CASRSSGNTEAFF.

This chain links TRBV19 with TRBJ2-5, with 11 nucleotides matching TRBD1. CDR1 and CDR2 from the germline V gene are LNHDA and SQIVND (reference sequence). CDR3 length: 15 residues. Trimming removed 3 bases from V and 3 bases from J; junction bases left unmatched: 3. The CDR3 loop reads CASSIGTGGKETQYF. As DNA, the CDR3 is TGTGCCAGTAGTATCGGGACAGGGGGGAAAGAGACCCAGTACTTC.

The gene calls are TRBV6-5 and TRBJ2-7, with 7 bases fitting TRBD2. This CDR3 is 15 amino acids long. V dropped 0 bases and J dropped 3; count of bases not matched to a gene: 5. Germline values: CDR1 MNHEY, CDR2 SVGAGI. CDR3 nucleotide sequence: TGTGCCAGCAGTTACTCTAGCGGGCGCCTCTACGAGCAGTACTTC. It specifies CASSYSSGRLYEQYF.

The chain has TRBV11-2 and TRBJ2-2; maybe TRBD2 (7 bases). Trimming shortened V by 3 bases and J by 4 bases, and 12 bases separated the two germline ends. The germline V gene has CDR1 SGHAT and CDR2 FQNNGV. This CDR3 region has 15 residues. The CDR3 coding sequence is TGTGCCAGCAGCTTCGGGCGGGGGCGCACCGGGGAGCTGTTTTTT. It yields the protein CASSFGRGRTGELFF.

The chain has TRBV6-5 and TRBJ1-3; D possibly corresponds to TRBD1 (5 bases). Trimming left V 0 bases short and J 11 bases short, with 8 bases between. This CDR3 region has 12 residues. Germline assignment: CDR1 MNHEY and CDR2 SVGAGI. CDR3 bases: TGTGCCAGCAGTTACTCGACAGTTCCCATATATTTT. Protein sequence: CASSYSTVPIYF.

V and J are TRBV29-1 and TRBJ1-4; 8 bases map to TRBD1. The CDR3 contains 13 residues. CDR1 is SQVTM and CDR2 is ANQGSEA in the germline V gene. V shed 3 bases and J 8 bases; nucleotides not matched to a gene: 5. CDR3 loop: CSVEAGGREKLFF. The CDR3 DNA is TGCAGCGTTGAGGCAGGGGGCAGGGAAAAACTGTTTTTT.

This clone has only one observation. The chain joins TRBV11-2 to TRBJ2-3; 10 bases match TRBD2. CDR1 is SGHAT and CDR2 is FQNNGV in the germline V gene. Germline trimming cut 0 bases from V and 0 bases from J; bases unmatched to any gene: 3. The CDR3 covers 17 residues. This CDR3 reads CASSLEGLAPSTDTQYF. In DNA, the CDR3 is TGTGCCAGCAGCTTAGAGGGACTAGCGCCTAGCACAGATACGCAGTATTTT.

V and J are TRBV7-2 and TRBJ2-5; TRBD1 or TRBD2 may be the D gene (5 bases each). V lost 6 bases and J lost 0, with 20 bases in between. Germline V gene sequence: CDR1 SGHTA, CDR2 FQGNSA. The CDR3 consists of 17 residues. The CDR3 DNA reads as TGTGCCAGCAGGCCAGAGGCGGTGATGGGACACCAAGAGACCCAGTACTTC. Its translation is CASRPEAVMGHQETQYF. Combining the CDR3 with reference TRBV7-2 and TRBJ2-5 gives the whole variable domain GAGVSQSPSNKVTEKGKDVELRCDPISGHTALYWYRQSLGQGLEFLIYFQGNSAPDKSGLPSDRFSAERTGGSVSTLTIQRTQQEDSAVYLCASRPEAVMGHQETQYFGPGTRLLVL.

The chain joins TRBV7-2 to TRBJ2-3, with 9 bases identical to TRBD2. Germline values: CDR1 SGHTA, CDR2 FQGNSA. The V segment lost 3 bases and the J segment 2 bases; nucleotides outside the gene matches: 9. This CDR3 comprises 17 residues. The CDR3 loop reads CASSFFAGGTSTDTQYF. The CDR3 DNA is TGTGCCAGCAGCTTTTTTGCGGGGGGGACTTCCACAGATACGCAGTATTTT.

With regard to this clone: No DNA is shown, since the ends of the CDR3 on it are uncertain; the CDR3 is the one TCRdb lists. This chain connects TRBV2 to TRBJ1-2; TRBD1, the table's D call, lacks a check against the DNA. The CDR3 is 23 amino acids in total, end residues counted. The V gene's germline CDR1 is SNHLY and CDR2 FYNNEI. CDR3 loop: CARRGQQGSYGYTFGPTIYGYTF.

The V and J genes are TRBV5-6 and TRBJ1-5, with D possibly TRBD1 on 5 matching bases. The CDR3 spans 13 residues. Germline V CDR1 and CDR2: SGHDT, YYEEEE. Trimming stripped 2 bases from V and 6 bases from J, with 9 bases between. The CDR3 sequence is CASSLGTVQPQHF. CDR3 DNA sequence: TGTGCCAGCAGCTTAGGGACGGTTCAGCCCCAGCATTTT.

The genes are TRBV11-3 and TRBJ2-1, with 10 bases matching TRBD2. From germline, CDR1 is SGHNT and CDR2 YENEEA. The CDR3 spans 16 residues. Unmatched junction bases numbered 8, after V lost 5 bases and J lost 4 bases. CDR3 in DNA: TGTGCCAGCAGCGCTCTCATGACTAGCGGGTACAATGAGCAGTTCTTC. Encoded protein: CASSALMTSGYNEQFF.

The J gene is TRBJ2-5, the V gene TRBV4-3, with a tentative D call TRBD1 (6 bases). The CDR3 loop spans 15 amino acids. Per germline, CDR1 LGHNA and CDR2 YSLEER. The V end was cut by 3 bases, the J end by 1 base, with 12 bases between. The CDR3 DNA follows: TGCGCCAGCAGCCACCGCAGGGGCGGCCAAGAGACCCAGTACTTC. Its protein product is CASSHRRGGQETQYF.